The text below deals with one T cell receptor beta chain. The target antigen is unknown. The sample is drawn from a study of blood T cells in healthy people across ages. A sample-barcoded 5' primer and a J-beta primer mix were used in a second PCR of roughly 7 to 12 cycles. Via MiXCR, TCRdb re-called the 5' RACE reads, giving one row per CDR3 protein. The sample has roughly 1.5 million distinct CDR3 sequences; roughly 43% are singletons. Findings and limits, study-wide: Whereas aged donors had fewer naive CD4+ cells, long-lived donors had more of them and higher diversity.

Per sample, at least 6 micrograms of total RNA were extracted. Per germline, CDR1 SEHNR and CDR2 FQNEAQ (reference sequence). The CDR3 spans 15 residues. V gave up 3 bases and J gave up 0 bases, with 10 bases separating them. The chain is built from TRBV7-9 and TRBJ2-3; D uncertain. The receptor was isolated from a woman between 18 and 29 years old in good health. The sequencing input was blood. CDR3 region: CASSFTGPSTDTQYF. CDR3 sequence (DNA): TGTGCCAGCAGCTTCACCGGGCCAAGCACAGATACGCAGTATTTT.